These T cell receptor beta chains were read from a single sample in a study of Ad26.COV2.S vaccination and SARS-CoV-2 variants. Assay used: immunoSEQ multiplex PCR; TCRdb lists only in-frame clones, some missing. The data show about 400,000 clones, roughly 85% seen once. The sample here was peripheral blood, taken in a trial of Ad26.COV2.S vaccine versus placebo. Receptors originate from a person between 18 and 59 years old who received the Ad26.COV2.S COVID-19 vaccine or a placebo. The CDR3 runs from the conserved cysteine through the conserved F or W. The order of the fields is D gene, V gene, clone size, CDR3 length, J gene, CDR3 DNA, CDR3 protein. The D gene is left open where the match is weak. Some rows have no size entry. The others give once, few or many, or a class for an expanded clone.

D gene: -
V gene: TRBV4-3
clone size: -
CDR3 length: 14
J gene: TRBJ1-2
CDR3 DNA: TGCGCCAGCAGCCAAGCATGGTTAAGCTATGGCTACACCTTC
CDR3 protein: CASSQAWLSYGYTF

D gene: -
V gene: TRBV11-3
clone size: few
CDR3 length: 13
J gene: TRBJ2-1
CDR3 DNA: TGTGCCAGCAGCTTATATAGCAGCGATGAGCAGTTCTTC
CDR3 protein: CASSLYSSDEQFF

D gene: TRBD2
V gene: TRBV7-3
clone size: -
CDR3 length: 17
J gene: TRBJ2-1
CDR3 DNA: TGTGCCAGCAGCTTAAACCCAGCGGGGATGACCTACAATGAGCAGTTCTTC
CDR3 protein: CASSLNPAGMTYNEQFF

D gene: -
V gene: TRBV3-1/TRBV3-2
clone size: -
CDR3 length: 14
J gene: TRBJ2-7
CDR3 DNA: TGTGCCAGCAGCCAGTACCGGGACCTATACGAGCAGTACTTC
CDR3 protein: CASSQYRDLYEQYF

D gene: -
V gene: TRBV7-6
clone size: -
CDR3 length: 12
J gene: TRBJ1-5
CDR3 DNA: TGTGCCAGCAGCCGCCCTGGGGAGCCCCAGCATTTT
CDR3 protein: CASSRPGEPQHF

D gene: TRBD1
V gene: TRBV10-2
clone size: -
CDR3 length: 15
J gene: TRBJ1-6
CDR3 DNA: TGCGCCAGCAGTGAGGAGGGGGCCCTCAATTCACCCCTCCACTTT
CDR3 protein: CASSEEGALNSPLHF

D gene: -
V gene: TRBV28
clone size: once
CDR3 length: 15
J gene: TRBJ2-1
CDR3 DNA: TGTGCCAGCAGTCTCAAAGGACCTCCGCACAATGAGCAGTTCTTC
CDR3 protein: CASSLKGPPHNEQFF

D gene: -
V gene: TRBV18
clone size: -
CDR3 length: 16
J gene: TRBJ2-5
CDR3 DNA: TGTGCCAGCTCACCAATAGCAGGGGGGCCCAAAGAGACCCAGTACTTC
CDR3 protein: CASSPIAGGPKETQYF

D gene: TRBD2
V gene: TRBV11-3
clone size: -
CDR3 length: 18
J gene: TRBJ2-2
CDR3 DNA: TGTGCCAGCAGCGTCCTGGTCGGGGACTATACGAACACCGGGGAGCTGTTTTTT
CDR3 protein: CASSVLVGDYTNTGELFF

D gene: TRBD1
V gene: TRBV4-1
clone size: -
CDR3 length: 16
J gene: TRBJ1-4
CDR3 DNA: TGCGCCAGCAGCCAAGGGGGGACAGTCCAAAATGAAAAACTGTTTTTT
CDR3 protein: CASSQGGTVQNEKLFF

D gene: -
V gene: TRBV11-2
clone size: -
CDR3 length: 13
J gene: TRBJ2-5
CDR3 DNA: TGTGCCAGCAGCCAAGGACAGTCGGAGACCCAGTACTTC
CDR3 protein: CASSQGQSETQYF

D gene: -
V gene: TRBV29-1
clone size: few
CDR3 length: 15
J gene: TRBJ1-3
CDR3 DNA: TGCAGCGCCACGAGAGGGGGTGATGTTGGAAACACCATATATTTT
CDR3 protein: CSATRGGDVGNTIYF

D gene: TRBD1
V gene: TRBV7-9
clone size: few
CDR3 length: 13
J gene: TRBJ1-2
CDR3 DNA: TGTGCCAGCAGCTTAGGGACAGGGTATGGCTACACCTTC
CDR3 protein: CASSLGTGYGYTF

D gene: -
V gene: TRBV3-1/TRBV3-2
clone size: -
CDR3 length: 16
J gene: TRBJ2-7
CDR3 DNA: TGTGCCAGCAGTGCTAGACAGGTCCGGGGGTCCTACGAGCAGTACTTC
CDR3 protein: CASSARQVRGSYEQYF

D gene: TRBD1
V gene: TRBV6-2/TRBV6-3
clone size: -
CDR3 length: 14
J gene: TRBJ2-1
CDR3 DNA: TGTGCCAGCAGTTACACGACAGGGTACAATGAGCAGTTCTTC
CDR3 protein: CASSYTTGYNEQFF

D gene: -
V gene: TRBV30
clone size: -
CDR3 length: 13
J gene: TRBJ1-4
CDR3 DNA: TGTGCCTGGAGCTTAATGAGGGATGAAAAACTGTTTTTT
CDR3 protein: CAWSLMRDEKLFF

D gene: -
V gene: TRBV5-1
clone size: -
CDR3 length: 16
J gene: TRBJ2-2
CDR3 DNA: TGCGCCAGCAGCTTGGACGCGGGAAGGAGGGCCGGGGAGCTGTTTTTT
CDR3 protein: CASSLDAGRRAGELFF

D gene: TRBD2
V gene: TRBV10-2
clone size: -
CDR3 length: 14
J gene: TRBJ2-3
CDR3 DNA: TGCGCCAGCACCCCCGGACTAGATACAGATACGCAGTATTTT
CDR3 protein: CASTPGLDTDTQYF

D gene: TRBD1
V gene: TRBV6-5
clone size: -
CDR3 length: 13
J gene: TRBJ2-3
CDR3 DNA: TGTGCCAGCAGTTCAGGGGACAGAGATACGCAGTATTTT
CDR3 protein: CASSSGDRDTQYF

D gene: -
V gene: TRBV5-4
clone size: -
CDR3 length: 14
J gene: TRBJ1-3
CDR3 DNA: TGTGCCAGCAGCGAAAGACATGGTGGAAACACCATATATTTT
CDR3 protein: CASSERHGGNTIYF

D gene: -
V gene: TRBV4-3
clone size: -
CDR3 length: 15
J gene: TRBJ2-7
CDR3 DNA: TGCGCCAGCAGCCAAGATAACCAGGGAGCCTACGAGCAGTACTTC
CDR3 protein: CASSQDNQGAYEQYF

D gene: TRBD1
V gene: TRBV25-1
clone size: -
CDR3 length: 16
J gene: TRBJ2-2
CDR3 DNA: TGTGCCAGCAGTGATCCCACAGGGGCGTCGACCGGGGAGCTGTTTTTT
CDR3 protein: CASSDPTGASTGELFF

D gene: -
V gene: TRBV27
clone size: -
CDR3 length: 15
J gene: TRBJ2-4
CDR3 DNA: TGTGCCAGCAGTTTATCGCCAGGTATTAGAAACATTCAGTACTTC
CDR3 protein: CASSLSPGIRNIQYF

D gene: -
V gene: TRBV29-1
clone size: -
CDR3 length: 13
J gene: TRBJ2-1
CDR3 DNA: TGCAGCGTAGTAACAGATAATTACAATGAGCAGTTCTTC
CDR3 protein: CSVVTDNYNEQFF

D gene: TRBD2
V gene: TRBV5-1
clone size: once
CDR3 length: 14
J gene: TRBJ2-3
CDR3 DNA: TGCGCCAGCAGCTTATGGGGGGGAACAGATACGCAGTATTTT
CDR3 protein: CASSLWGGTDTQYF

D gene: TRBD2
V gene: TRBV7-8
clone size: once
CDR3 length: 15
J gene: TRBJ2-7
CDR3 DNA: TGTGCCAGCAGTTTTAGCGGGGGGAGCTCCTACGAGCAGTACTTC
CDR3 protein: CASSFSGGSSYEQYF

D gene: -
V gene: TRBV11-1
clone size: -
CDR3 length: 14
J gene: TRBJ2-5
CDR3 DNA: TGTGCCAGCAGCTGGGTGGGACACCAAGAGACCCAGTACTTC
CDR3 protein: CASSWVGHQETQYF

D gene: -
V gene: TRBV4-1
clone size: -
CDR3 length: 15
J gene: TRBJ1-1
CDR3 DNA: TGCGCCAGCAGCCAACCCTACTCGAGATTCACTGAAGCTTTCTTT
CDR3 protein: CASSQPYSRFTEAFF

D gene: -
V gene: TRBV9
clone size: few
CDR3 length: 14
J gene: TRBJ1-2
CDR3 DNA: TGTGCCAGCAGCGGACTGGACAGTGGCTATGGCTACACCTTC
CDR3 protein: CASSGLDSGYGYTF

D gene: -
V gene: TRBV5-4
clone size: -
CDR3 length: 19
J gene: TRBJ2-7
CDR3 DNA: TGTGCCAGCAGCTTGGAATGGGGAGAGAAGGGCACGAGCTCCTACGAGCAGTACTTC
CDR3 protein: CASSLEWGEKGTSSYEQYF

D gene: -
V gene: TRBV5-1
clone size: once
CDR3 length: 17
J gene: TRBJ1-2
CDR3 DNA: TGCGCCAGCAGCTCCCGCCCCGCGGCCCAAGCTAACTATGGCTACACCTTC
CDR3 protein: CASSSRPAAQANYGYTF

D gene: -
V gene: TRBV9
clone size: -
CDR3 length: 16
J gene: TRBJ2-5
CDR3 DNA: TGTGCCAGCAGCGTCGGACAGCTATATACGAAAGAGACCCAGTACTTC
CDR3 protein: CASSVGQLYTKETQYF

D gene: TRBD1
V gene: TRBV3-1/TRBV3-2
clone size: -
CDR3 length: 15
J gene: TRBJ1-1
CDR3 DNA: TGTGCCAGCAGCCAAGGAAGGTCAGGGGGCACTGAAGCTTTCTTT
CDR3 protein: CASSQGRSGGTEAFF

D gene: -
V gene: TRBV6-5
clone size: -
CDR3 length: 14
J gene: TRBJ1-6
CDR3 DNA: TGTGCCAGCACTGCAGGGACCTATAATTCACCCCTCCACTTT
CDR3 protein: CASTAGTYNSPLHF

D gene: TRBD1
V gene: TRBV5-1
clone size: -
CDR3 length: 15
J gene: TRBJ1-1
CDR3 DNA: TGCGCCAGCAGCGCCACAGGGGGAGTTGACACTGAAGCTTTCTTT
CDR3 protein: CASSATGGVDTEAFF

D gene: -
V gene: TRBV7-4
clone size: -
CDR3 length: 14
J gene: TRBJ2-1
CDR3 DNA: TGTGCCAGCAGCTTTAGGGACATATACAATGAGCAGTTCTTC
CDR3 protein: CASSFRDIYNEQFF

D gene: TRBD1
V gene: TRBV7-2
clone size: once
CDR3 length: 13
J gene: TRBJ1-2
CDR3 DNA: TGTGCCAGCAGCTCAAGGACAGGGAATGGCTACACCTTC
CDR3 protein: CASSSRTGNGYTF

D gene: TRBD1
V gene: TRBV7-2
clone size: once
CDR3 length: 15
J gene: TRBJ2-1
CDR3 DNA: TGTGCCAGCAGCCCCGCCGGGACAGGTTACAATGAGCAGTTCTTC
CDR3 protein: CASSPAGTGYNEQFF

D gene: -
V gene: TRBV6-4
clone size: -
CDR3 length: 15
J gene: TRBJ1-1
CDR3 DNA: TGTGCCAGCAGTGACTCGTACCGGGACACCACACTTTCTTTCTTT
CDR3 protein: CASSDSYRDTTLSFF

D gene: -
V gene: TRBV5-6
clone size: -
CDR3 length: 14
J gene: TRBJ2-2
CDR3 DNA: TGTGCCAGCAGCCCTCCGAGCAGCACCGGGGAGCTGTTTTTT
CDR3 protein: CASSPPSSTGELFF

D gene: -
V gene: TRBV27
clone size: -
CDR3 length: 14
J gene: TRBJ2-7
CDR3 DNA: TGTGCCAGCAGTTTCCGACGGCCGGGGAACGAACAGTACTTC
CDR3 protein: CASSFRRPGNEQYF

D gene: -
V gene: TRBV4-1
clone size: -
CDR3 length: 14
J gene: TRBJ1-2
CDR3 DNA: TGCGCCAGCAGCGAGGCGGGTACTAACTATGGCTACACCTTC
CDR3 protein: CASSEAGTNYGYTF

D gene: TRBD1
V gene: TRBV5-1
clone size: -
CDR3 length: 14
J gene: TRBJ2-7
CDR3 DNA: TGCGCCAGCAGCTACGGGACAGGGTACGGAGAGCAGTACTTC
CDR3 protein: CASSYGTGYGEQYF

D gene: -
V gene: TRBV9
clone size: once
CDR3 length: 14
J gene: TRBJ2-1
CDR3 DNA: TGTGCCAGCAGCGTAGCCCCGCTAGACAATGAGCAGTTCTTC
CDR3 protein: CASSVAPLDNEQFF

D gene: TRBD1
V gene: TRBV19
clone size: -
CDR3 length: 15
J gene: TRBJ1-1
CDR3 DNA: TGTGCCAGTAGTATCTGGGGACAGGTGGAATCTGAAGCTTTCTTT
CDR3 protein: CASSIWGQVESEAFF

D gene: TRBD1
V gene: TRBV6-2/TRBV6-3
clone size: -
CDR3 length: 14
J gene: TRBJ2-4
CDR3 DNA: TGTGCCAGCAGCTTGACAGGGGATGGAAACATTCAGTACTTC
CDR3 protein: CASSLTGDGNIQYF

D gene: -
V gene: TRBV12-5
clone size: -
CDR3 length: 13
J gene: TRBJ2-1
CDR3 DNA: TGTGCTAGTGGTTTGGGGCTAGTGAGTGAGCAGTTCTTC
CDR3 protein: CASGLGLVSEQFF